Each of the 16 T cell receptor beta chains below was sequenced from the same sample in a study of early T cells in non-severe SARS-CoV-2 infection. MiXCR was run by TCRdb on the 5' RACE reads, yielding one entry per CDR3 protein. The data show 100,000 to 150,000 distinct CDR3 sequences, under 15% seen once. Sequencing was performed on whole blood. These receptors were taken from an adult who was a healthcare worker with PCR-confirmed SARS-CoV-2 infection or an uninfected control (not recorded which).

There are a few counts of this clonotype. V and J are TRBV10-3 and TRBJ1-1, with 8 bases identical to TRBD1. This CDR3 spans 13 amino acids. The V gene end was trimmed by 10 bases and the J gene end by 8 bases; junction bases not matched to a gene: 12. Germline CDR1 reads ENHRY; CDR2 reads SYGVKD. Written as DNA, the CDR3 is TGTGCCACCAATCAAGGACAGGGAGGAGAAGCTTTCTTT. Translating it yields CATNQGQGGEAFF.

The chain recombines TRBV9 with TRBJ2-3; D is uncertain. The CDR3 extends over 13 amino acids. V shed 4 bases and J shed 2 bases, with 8 bases lying between them. Looked up from germline, CDR1 is SGDLS and CDR2 is YYNGEE. The CDR3 protein is CASSLQPTDTQYF. For the CDR3, the DNA is TGTGCCAGCAGCCTCCAGCCCACAGATACGCAGTATTTT. The variable domain in full, completed from reference TRBV9 and TRBJ2-3, reads DSGVTQTPKHLITATGQRVTLRCSPRSGDLSVYWYQQSLDQGLQFLIQYYNGEERAKGNILERFSAQQFPDLHSELNLSSLELGDSALYFCASSLQPTDTQYFGPGTRLTVL.

The rearrangement joins TRBV11-2 to TRBJ2-1; 7 nucleotides match TRBD2. This CDR3 contains 14 residues. Germline CDR1 and CDR2: SGHAT and FQNNGV. J lost 2 bases, V lost 3 bases, and 1 base had no gene match. CDR3 protein: CASSFGGTYNEQFF. Here the CDR3 DNA reads TGTGCCAGCAGCTTCGGGGGGACCTACAATGAGCAGTTCTTC.

This clonotype came up a few times. The CDR3 loop is CASSWGRRNTEAFF. The CDR3 DNA sequence: TGCGCCAGCAGCTGGGGCCGGAGGAACACTGAAGCTTTCTTT. The chain joins TRBV5-1 to TRBJ1-1; tentatively, D is TRBD1 (5 bases). From germline, CDR1 is SGHRS and CDR2 YFSETQ. The V and J ends lost 3 bases and 1 base respectively, with 10 bases between them. This CDR3 contains 14 residues.

This clonotype has more than one count but fewer than ten. V usage is TRBV18 and J usage is TRBJ2-1, with D possibly being TRBD1 (5 bases). The V gene lost 1 base and the J gene lost 0 bases, with 10 bases spanning the gap. Germline V CDR1 and CDR2: KGHSH, LQKENI. The CDR3 runs 16 residues. In DNA form, the CDR3 reads TGTGCCAGCTCACCACTCAAGGGGTCCTCCTACAATGAGCAGTTCTTC. It is translated as CASSPLKGSSYNEQFF.

V gene TRBV7-9 combines with J gene TRBJ2-5; D unclear. The CDR3 covers 13 residues. In germline, CDR1 is SEHNR, CDR2 FQNEAQ (reference sequence). Trimming took 4 bases from V and 5 from J, leaving 11 bases between them. DNA for the CDR3: TGTGCCAGCAGCTCGGGCCTGTGGGAGACCCAGTACTTC. Its protein product is CASSSGLWETQYF.

This clonotype was observed a few times. The CDR3 region is CASGGGSSYNEQFF. CDR3 nucleotide sequence: TGTGCTAGTGGAGGGGGGTCTTCCTACAATGAGCAGTTCTTC. V is TRBV12-5 and J is TRBJ2-1; either TRBD1 or TRBD2 may supply D (6 bases each). This CDR3 has 14 amino acids. Germline V gene lookup returns CDR1 LGHNT and CDR2 FRNRAP. Trimming shortened V by 6 bases and J by 1 base, and 10 bases separated the two germline ends.

This clonotype has only a few counts. The genes are TRBV12-3 or TRBV12-4 and TRBJ2-1; no firm D call. This CDR3 spans 14 amino acids. Trimming pared 8 bases from V and 2 bases from J, leaving 13 bases between. CDR3 coding DNA: TGTGCCAGCTCGTCAATAGGGCCCTACAATGAGCAGTTCTTC. As protein: CASSSIGPYNEQFF.

In this sample, this clonotype turned up a few times. The chain combines TRBV29-1 with TRBJ2-1; either TRBD1 or TRBD2 may fit D (6 bases each). CDR1 and CDR2 (germline): SQVTM, ANQGSEA. V was clipped by 4 bases and J by 10 bases, with 17 bases between them. The CDR3 totals 13 residues. CDR3 DNA: TGCAGCGTTGTGGGGGGCTTTTTGAACGAGCAGTTCTTC. Protein product: CSVVGGFLNEQFF.

This clonotype was recorded many times. The chain is built from TRBV7-9 and TRBJ2-7, with 8 bases lining up with TRBD2. J was trimmed by 7 bases and V by 3 bases; bases with no gene match: 17. The CDR3 is 17 amino acids. The germline CDR1 and CDR2 sequences are SEHNR and FQNEAQ (reference sequence). CDR3 DNA sequence: TGTGCCAGCAGCTTCCCCACTAGCGGTTCTTCATCGTCGGAGCAGTACTTC. Translation: CASSFPTSGSSSSEQYF.

A few counts support this clonotype. V and J are TRBV7-2 and TRBJ1-2; 7 bases agree with TRBD1. CDR1 and CDR2 from the germline V gene are SGHTA and FQGNSA. J was trimmed by 4 bases and V by 4 bases; bases with no gene match: 9. This CDR3 spans 15 amino acids. The CDR3 sequence: CASSSIDRDRYGYTF. DNA of the CDR3: TGTGCCAGCAGCTCTATTGACAGGGACCGCTATGGCTACACCTTC.

There are many counts of this clonotype. The V and J genes are TRBV20-1 and TRBJ1-1; tentative D call: TRBD1 (6 bases). CDR1 is DFQATT, CDR2 SNEGSKA, per germline (reference sequence). This CDR3 comprises 13 residues. V was trimmed by 5 bases and J by 3 bases, leaving 13 bases between them. CDR3 protein: CSALRTVHTEAFF. DNA for the CDR3: TGCAGTGCTCTCCGGACAGTCCACACTGAAGCTTTCTTT.

This clonotype was seen ten or more times. The chain carries TRBV3-1 and TRBJ2-7; D unresolved. Germline CDR1 is LGHDT and CDR2 is YNNKEL (reference sequence). This CDR3 spans 12 amino acids. V was shortened by 1 base and J by 3 bases, with 4 bases between the two germline ends. CDR3 sequence: CASSQGGYEQYF. The CDR3 nucleotides read TGTGCCAGCAGCCAAGGGGGCTACGAGCAGTACTTC.

The gene calls are TRBV6-4 and TRBJ2-2, with D uncertain. The CDR3 length is 14 residues. V was trimmed by 5 bases and J by 4 bases, leaving 11 bases between them. CDR1 is MRHNA and CDR2 is SNTAGT in the germline V gene. The CDR3 nucleotides are TGTGCCAGCAGTCCTCGGCCGGGCACCGGGGAGCTGTTTTTT. It encodes CASSPRPGTGELFF.

The chain carries TRBV12-3 or TRBV12-4 and TRBJ2-5; D is undetermined. V was trimmed by 7 bases and J by 7 bases, leaving 16 bases between them. The CDR3 is 13 amino acids. Here the CDR3 DNA reads TGTGCCAGCACTTCGAGAGAGGATGGGACCCAGTACTTC. It is translated as CASTSREDGTQYF.

This clonotype was observed a handful of times. The V gene is TRBV6-5, the J gene TRBJ2-5; TRBD2 matches at 7 bases. CDR1 MNHEY and CDR2 SVGAGI come from the germline V gene. V dropped 0 bases and J dropped 1; count of bases not matched to a gene: 5. There are 16 residues in the CDR3. The CDR3 nucleotides read TGTGCCAGCAGTTACTCGGGTAGCGGGTTCCAAGAGACCCAGTACTTC. This codes for CASSYSGSGFQETQYF.